These T cell receptor beta chains were read from a single sample in a study of shared clonotypes between healthy human individuals. The data were produced by immunoSEQ multiplex PCR, yet TCRdb's version contains in-frame clones alone and is incomplete. The sample contains about 2 million clones, roughly 95% of which appear only once. Sequencing was performed on naive CD4+ T cells sorted from blood. All receptors come from a man aged 18 to 35 in good health. CDR3s include the opening cysteine and the closing phenylalanine or tryptophan. A D gene is named only where the DNA matches it firmly. A row's size may be missing; if present it is once, few, many or a size class.

D gene: -
J gene: TRBJ2-1
clone size: -
V gene: TRBV5-1
CDR3 DNA: TGCGCCAGCAGCGGGTCGGAGGGCCGTGGTGAGCAGTTCTTC
CDR3 protein: CASSGSEGRGEQFF

D gene: -
J gene: TRBJ2-5
clone size: once
V gene: TRBV7-2
CDR3 DNA: TGTGCCAGCAGCCCGGGGGGCGGGAGCTTTGGAGAGACCCAGTACTTC
CDR3 protein: CASSPGGGSFGETQYF

D gene: -
J gene: TRBJ1-1
clone size: once
V gene: TRBV2
CDR3 DNA: TGTGCCAGCAACCCCACTTCGGGCACTGAAGCTTTCTTT
CDR3 protein: CASNPTSGTEAFF

D gene: -
J gene: TRBJ2-7
clone size: -
V gene: TRBV7-9
CDR3 DNA: TGTGCCAGCAGCTTAGAAGAGGTCCCACAGTACTTC
CDR3 protein: CASSLEEVPQYF

D gene: TRBD2
J gene: TRBJ2-1
clone size: -
V gene: TRBV7-6
CDR3 DNA: TGTGCCAGCAGCCCCTTCGGGGGGGCTGGGAATGAGCAGTTCTTC
CDR3 protein: CASSPFGGAGNEQFF

D gene: TRBD2
J gene: TRBJ2-7
clone size: -
V gene: TRBV6-6
CDR3 DNA: TGTGCCAGCAGTCCTCTAGCGGGGGGGAACTACGAGCAGTACTTC
CDR3 protein: CASSPLAGGNYEQYF

D gene: -
J gene: TRBJ1-1
clone size: -
V gene: TRBV18
CDR3 DNA: TGTGCCAGCTCACCAGGGGTGAACACTGAAGCTTTCTTT
CDR3 protein: CASSPGVNTEAFF

D gene: TRBD1
J gene: TRBJ1-4
clone size: -
V gene: TRBV9
CDR3 DNA: TGTGCCAGCAGCGTAGACGGCAGGGGGAAGGAAAAACTGTTTTTT
CDR3 protein: CASSVDGRGKEKLFF

D gene: TRBD2
J gene: TRBJ2-1
clone size: -
V gene: TRBV5-1
CDR3 DNA: TGCGCCAGCAGTCCAGGACTAGCAGGGGACAATGAGCAGTTCTTC
CDR3 protein: CASSPGLAGDNEQFF

D gene: -
J gene: TRBJ2-7
clone size: -
V gene: TRBV5-1
CDR3 DNA: TGCGCCAGCAGCTGGGTGGACAGTTCCTACGAGCAGTACTTC
CDR3 protein: CASSWVDSSYEQYF

D gene: TRBD1
J gene: TRBJ2-7
clone size: -
V gene: TRBV5-1
CDR3 DNA: TGCGCCAGCAGCTTGGACGACAGGGGAACCTACGAGCAGTACTTC
CDR3 protein: CASSLDDRGTYEQYF